This T cell receptor beta chain was sequenced during a study of shared clonotypes between healthy human individuals. TCRdb's copy holds only in-frame clones and misses some; the assay was immunoSEQ multiplex PCR. The table lists fewer than 850,000 clones, 90% to 98% of them singletons. The J segment lost 2 bases and the V segment lost 1 base, leaving 8 bases of the junction unmatched. Germline CDR1 and CDR2: LGHNA and YSLEER. The CDR3 totals 18 residues. Positive CCR7 selection of CD45RO-negative cells yielded the naive CD8 cells, and terminally differentiated effector memory CD45RA+ cells were excluded. Free of recent acute infections or vaccinations, the donors were healthy HIV-negative adults.

This rearrangement joins TRBV4-3 to TRBJ2-3, with TRBD2 matching over 11 bases. The receptor comes from a young man in good health. Sequenced: naive CD8+ T cells sorted from blood. The CDR3 here is CASSQGYLAGGDTDTQYF. The CDR3 DNA follows: TGCGCCAGCAGCCAAGGTTATTTAGCGGGAGGGGACACAGATACGCAGTATTTT.